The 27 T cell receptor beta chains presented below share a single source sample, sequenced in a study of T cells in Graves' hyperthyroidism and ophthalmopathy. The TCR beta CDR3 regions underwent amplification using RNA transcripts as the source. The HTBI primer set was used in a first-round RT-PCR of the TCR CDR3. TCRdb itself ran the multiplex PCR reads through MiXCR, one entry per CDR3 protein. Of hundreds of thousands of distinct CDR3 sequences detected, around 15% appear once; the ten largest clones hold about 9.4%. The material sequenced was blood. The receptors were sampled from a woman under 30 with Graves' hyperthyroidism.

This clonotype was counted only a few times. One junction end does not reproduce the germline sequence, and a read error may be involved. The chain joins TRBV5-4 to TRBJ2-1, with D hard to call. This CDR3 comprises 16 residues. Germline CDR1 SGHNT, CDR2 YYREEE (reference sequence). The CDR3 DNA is TGTGCCAGCAGCTTAGTCAACTCCCCATTGGGCAATGAGCGGTTCTTC. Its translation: CASSLVNSPLGNERFF.

CDR3 protein: CASSSSGQKGGKLFF. CDR3 nucleotides: TGTGCCAGCAGTTCATCCGGGCAGAAGGGGGGGAAACTGTTTTTT. The chain has TRBV28 and TRBJ1-4, with D perhaps matching TRBD1 (6 bases). The CDR3 covers 15 residues. The V and J ends lost 4 bases and 11 bases respectively, with 20 bases between them. The germline gives CDR1 MDHEN, CDR2 SYDVKM.

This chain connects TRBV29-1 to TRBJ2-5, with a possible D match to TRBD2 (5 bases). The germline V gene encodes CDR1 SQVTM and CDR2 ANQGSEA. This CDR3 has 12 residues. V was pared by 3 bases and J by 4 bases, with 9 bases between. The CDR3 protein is CSVERAVETQYF. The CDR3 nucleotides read TGCAGCGTTGAGCGGGCCGTAGAGACCCAGTACTTC.

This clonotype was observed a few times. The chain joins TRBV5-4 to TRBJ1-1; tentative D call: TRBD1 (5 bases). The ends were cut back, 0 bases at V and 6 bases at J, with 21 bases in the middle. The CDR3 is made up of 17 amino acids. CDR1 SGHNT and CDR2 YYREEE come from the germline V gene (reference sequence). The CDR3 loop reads CASSLGTRLGGFAEAFF. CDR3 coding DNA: TGTGCCAGCAGCTTGGGGACAAGGCTCGGTGGATTCGCTGAAGCTTTCTTT.

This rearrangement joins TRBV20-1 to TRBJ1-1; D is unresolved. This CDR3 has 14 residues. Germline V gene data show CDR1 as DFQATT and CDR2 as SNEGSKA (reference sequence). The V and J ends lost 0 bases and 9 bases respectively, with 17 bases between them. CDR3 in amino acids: CSARDEGLRSKAFF. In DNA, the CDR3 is TGCAGTGCTAGAGATGAAGGGCTGAGGTCCAAAGCTTTCTTT.

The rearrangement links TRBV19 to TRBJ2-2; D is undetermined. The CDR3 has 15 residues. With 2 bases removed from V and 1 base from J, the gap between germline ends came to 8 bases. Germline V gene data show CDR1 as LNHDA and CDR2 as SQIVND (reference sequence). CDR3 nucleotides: TGTGCCAGTAGTATACAACAGATGAACACCGGGGAGCTGTTTTTT. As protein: CASSIQQMNTGELFF.

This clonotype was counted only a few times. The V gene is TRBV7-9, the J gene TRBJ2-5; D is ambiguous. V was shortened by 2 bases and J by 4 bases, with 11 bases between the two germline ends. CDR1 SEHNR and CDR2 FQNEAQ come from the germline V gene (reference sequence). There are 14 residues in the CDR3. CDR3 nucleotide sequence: TGTGCCAGCAGCTTAAGTCTGTCTGTAGAGACCCAGTACTTC. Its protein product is CASSLSLSVETQYF.

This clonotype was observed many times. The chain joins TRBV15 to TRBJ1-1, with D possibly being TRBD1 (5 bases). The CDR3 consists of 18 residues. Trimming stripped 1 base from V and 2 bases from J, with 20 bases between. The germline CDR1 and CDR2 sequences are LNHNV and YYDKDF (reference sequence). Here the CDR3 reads CATSRVDFYGGLNTEAFF. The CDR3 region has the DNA TGTGCCACCAGCAGAGTGGATTTTTACGGGGGACTTAACACTGAAGCTTTCTTT. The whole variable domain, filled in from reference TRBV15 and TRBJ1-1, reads DAMVIQNPRYQVTQFGKPVTLSCSQTLNHNVMYWYQQKSSQAPKLLFHYYDKDFNNEADTPDNFQSRRPNTSFCFLDIRSPGLGDTAMYLCATSRVDFYGGLNTEAFFGQGTRLTVV.

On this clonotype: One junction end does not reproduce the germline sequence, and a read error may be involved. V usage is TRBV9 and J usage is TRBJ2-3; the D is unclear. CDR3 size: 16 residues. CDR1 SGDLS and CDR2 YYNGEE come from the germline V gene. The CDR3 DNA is TGTGTCAGCAGCACGAGACCCAGGATGAGCACAGATACGCAGTATTTT. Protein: CVSSTRPRMSTDTQYF.

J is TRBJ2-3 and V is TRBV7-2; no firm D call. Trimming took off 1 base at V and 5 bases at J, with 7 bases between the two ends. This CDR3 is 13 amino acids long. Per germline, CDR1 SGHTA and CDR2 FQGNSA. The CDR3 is CASSLVVLDTQYF. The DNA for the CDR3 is TGTGCCAGCAGCTTAGTTGTGTTAGATACGCAGTATTTT.

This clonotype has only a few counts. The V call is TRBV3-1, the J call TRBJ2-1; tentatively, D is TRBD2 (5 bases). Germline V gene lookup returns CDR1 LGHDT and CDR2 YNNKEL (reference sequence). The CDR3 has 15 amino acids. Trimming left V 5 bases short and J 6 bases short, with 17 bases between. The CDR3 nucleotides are TGTGCCAGCAGCTACTCACTCTTCCGGGGCAATGAGCAGTTCTTC. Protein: CASSYSLFRGNEQFF.

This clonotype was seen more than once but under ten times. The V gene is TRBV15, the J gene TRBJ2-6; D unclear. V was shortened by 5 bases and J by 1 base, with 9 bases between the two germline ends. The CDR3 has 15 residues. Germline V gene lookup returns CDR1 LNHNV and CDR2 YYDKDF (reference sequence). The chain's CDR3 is CATSAHRSGANVLTF. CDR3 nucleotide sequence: TGTGCCACCAGCGCACACCGGTCTGGGGCCAACGTCCTGACTTTC.

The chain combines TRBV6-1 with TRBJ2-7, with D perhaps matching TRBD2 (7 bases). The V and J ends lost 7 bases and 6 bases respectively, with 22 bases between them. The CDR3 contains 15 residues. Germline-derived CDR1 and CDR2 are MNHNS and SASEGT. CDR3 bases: TGTGCCAGCACGAAAGGGGGAGGGAGAATGGCCGAGCAGTACTTC. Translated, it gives CASTKGGGRMAEQYF.

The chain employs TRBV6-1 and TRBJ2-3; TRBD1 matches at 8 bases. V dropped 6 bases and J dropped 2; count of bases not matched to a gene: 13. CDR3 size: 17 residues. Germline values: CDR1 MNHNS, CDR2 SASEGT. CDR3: CASRATGQGVLTDTQYF. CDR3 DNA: TGTGCCAGCAGGGCCACTGGACAGGGAGTACTCACAGATACGCAGTATTTT.

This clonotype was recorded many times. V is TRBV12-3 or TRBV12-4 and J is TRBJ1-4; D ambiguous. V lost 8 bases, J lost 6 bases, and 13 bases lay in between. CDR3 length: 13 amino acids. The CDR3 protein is CASGYTGDEKLFF. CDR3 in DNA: TGTGCCAGCGGGTACACTGGAGATGAAAAACTGTTTTTT.

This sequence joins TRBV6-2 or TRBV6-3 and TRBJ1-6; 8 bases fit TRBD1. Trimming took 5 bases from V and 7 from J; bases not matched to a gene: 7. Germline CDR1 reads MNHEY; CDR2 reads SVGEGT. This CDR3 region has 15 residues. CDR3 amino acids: CASSDRGPENSPLHF. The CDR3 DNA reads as TGTGCCAGCAGTGACAGGGGACCGGAGAATTCACCCCTCCACTTT.

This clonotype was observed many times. Here the CDR3 reads CASSPLGGYGYTF. The CDR3 nucleotides are TGTGCCAGCAGTCCATTAGGGGGTTATGGCTACACCTTC. The rearrangement joins TRBV12-3 or TRBV12-4 to TRBJ1-2; a possible D gene is TRBD1 (6 bases). This CDR3 has 13 amino acids. The germline V and J ends were trimmed by 5 bases and 5 bases, with 12 bases remaining between them.

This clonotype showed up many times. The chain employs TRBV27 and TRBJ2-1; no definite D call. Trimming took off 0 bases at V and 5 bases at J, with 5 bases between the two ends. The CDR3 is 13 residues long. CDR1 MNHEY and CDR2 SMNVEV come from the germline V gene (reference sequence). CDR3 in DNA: TGTGCCAGCAGTTTATCAGTCCACAATGAGCAGTTCTTC. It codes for CASSLSVHNEQFF.

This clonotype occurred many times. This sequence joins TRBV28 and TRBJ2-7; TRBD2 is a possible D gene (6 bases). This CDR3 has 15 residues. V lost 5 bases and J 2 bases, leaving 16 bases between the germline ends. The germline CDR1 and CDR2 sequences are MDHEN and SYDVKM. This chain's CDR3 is CASSVPGRGTYEQYF. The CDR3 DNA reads TGTGCCAGCAGTGTTCCGGGACGGGGGACCTACGAGCAGTACTTC. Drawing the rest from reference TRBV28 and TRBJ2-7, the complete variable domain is DVKVTQSSRYLVKRTGEKVFLECVQDMDHENMFWYRQDPGLGLRLIYFSYDVKMKEKGDIPEGYSVSREKKERFSLILESASTNQTSMYLCASSVPGRGTYEQYFGPGTRLTVT.

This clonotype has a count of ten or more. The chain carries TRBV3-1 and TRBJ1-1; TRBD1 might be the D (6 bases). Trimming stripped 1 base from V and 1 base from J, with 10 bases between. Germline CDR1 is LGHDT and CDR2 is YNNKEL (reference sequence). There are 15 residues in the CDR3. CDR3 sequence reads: CASSQAVDRNTEAFF. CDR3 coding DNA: TGTGCCAGCAGCCAAGCCGTGGACAGGAACACTGAAGCTTTCTTT.

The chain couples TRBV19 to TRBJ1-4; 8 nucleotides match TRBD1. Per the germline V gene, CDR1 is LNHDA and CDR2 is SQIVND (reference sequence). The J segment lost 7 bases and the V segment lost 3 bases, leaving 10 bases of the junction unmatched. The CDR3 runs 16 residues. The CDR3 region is CASSIGVRGRGEKLFF. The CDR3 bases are TGTGCCAGTAGTATCGGGGTCAGGGGGCGCGGTGAAAAACTGTTTTTT.

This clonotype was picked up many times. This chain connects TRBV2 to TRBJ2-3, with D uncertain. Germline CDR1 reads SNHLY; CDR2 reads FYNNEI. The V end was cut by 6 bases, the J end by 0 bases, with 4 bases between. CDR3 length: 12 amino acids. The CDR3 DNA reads TGTGCCAGCAGAAGAAGCACAGATACGCAGTATTTT. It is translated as CASRRSTDTQYF.

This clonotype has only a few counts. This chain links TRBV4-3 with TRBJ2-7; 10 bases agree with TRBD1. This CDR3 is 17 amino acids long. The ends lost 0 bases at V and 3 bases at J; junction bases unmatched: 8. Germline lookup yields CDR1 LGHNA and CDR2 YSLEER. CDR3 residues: CASSQEVQGDRGYEQYF. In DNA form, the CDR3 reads TGCGCCAGCAGCCAAGAAGTTCAGGGGGACAGGGGCTACGAGCAGTACTTC.

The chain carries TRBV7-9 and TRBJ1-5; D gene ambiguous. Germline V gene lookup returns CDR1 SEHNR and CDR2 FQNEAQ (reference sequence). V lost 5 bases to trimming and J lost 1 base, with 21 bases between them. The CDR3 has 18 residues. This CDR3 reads CASSQAVQILGSNQPQHF. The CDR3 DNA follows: TGTGCCAGCAGCCAGGCAGTACAGATATTGGGCAGCAATCAGCCCCAGCATTTT.

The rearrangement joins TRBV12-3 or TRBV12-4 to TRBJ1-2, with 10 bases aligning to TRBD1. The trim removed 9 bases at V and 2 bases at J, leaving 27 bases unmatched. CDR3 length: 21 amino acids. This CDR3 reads CASTHSLTGGQRSHTNYGYTF. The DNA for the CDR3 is TGTGCCAGTACCCATTCCCTGACAGGGGGCCAAAGGAGTCATACGAACTATGGCTACACCTTC.

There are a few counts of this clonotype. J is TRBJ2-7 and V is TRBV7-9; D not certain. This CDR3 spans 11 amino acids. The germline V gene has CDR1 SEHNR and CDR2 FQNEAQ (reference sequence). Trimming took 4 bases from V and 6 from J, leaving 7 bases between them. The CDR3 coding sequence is TGTGCCAGCAGCTCCTTTGGCGAGCAGTACTTC. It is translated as CASSSFGEQYF.

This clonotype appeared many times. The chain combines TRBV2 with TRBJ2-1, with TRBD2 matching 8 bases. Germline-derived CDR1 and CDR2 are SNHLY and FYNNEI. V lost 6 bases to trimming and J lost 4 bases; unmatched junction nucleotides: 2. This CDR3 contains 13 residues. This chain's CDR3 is CASRTSEYNEQFF. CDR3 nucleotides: TGTGCCAGCAGGACTAGCGAGTACAATGAGCAGTTCTTC. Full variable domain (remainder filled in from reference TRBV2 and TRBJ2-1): EPEVTQTPSHQVTQMGQEVILRCVPISNHLYFYWYRQILGQKVEFLVSFYNNEISEKSEIFDDQFSVERPDGSNFTLKIRSTKLEDSAMYFCASRTSEYNEQFFGPGTRLTVL.